Following are 30 T cell receptor beta chains from one sample sequenced in a study of cytomegalovirus exposure and HLA in healthy donors. Amplification used 60 Vbeta primers and 13 Jbeta primers. TCRdb keeps only in-frame clones here, not all; method: immunoSEQ multiplex PCR. The table has 95,000 to 150,000 clones, 73% seen once. Source material: PBMCs. The source is a man between 60 and 75 years old in good health and CMV-seropositive.

This chain connects TRBV30 to TRBJ1-1, with D hard to call. CDR3 length: 13 amino acids. Trimming stripped 3 bases from V and 11 bases from J, with 19 bases between. Germline V gene lookup returns CDR1 GTSNPN and CDR2 SVGIG (reference sequence). The CDR3 here is CAWSPRGVSGAFF. DNA of the CDR3: TGTGCCTGGAGCCCCCGTGGGGTGTCGGGGGCTTTCTTT.

This clone was recorded only once. This chain links TRBV5-6 with TRBJ1-5; no definite D call. The germline V gene has CDR1 SGHDT and CDR2 YYEEEE. Trimming removed 0 bases at V and 10 bases at J, with 17 bases between. CDR3 length: 15 amino acids. CDR3 nucleotides: TGTGCCAGCAGCTTGGCAACGGGGTCTATGCGACCCCAGCATTTT. This encodes CASSLATGSMRPQHF.

This chain joins TRBV19 and TRBJ2-7; perhaps TRBD1 as D (6 bases). Germline V gene data show CDR1 as LNHDA and CDR2 as SQIVND (reference sequence). This CDR3 is 14 amino acids long. V lost 8 bases, J lost 3 bases, and 17 bases lay in between. Here the CDR3 reads CASRPGQGLYEQYF. The CDR3 DNA reads as TGTGCCAGTCGACCGGGACAAGGACTCTACGAGCAGTACTTC.

In this sample, this clone turned up once. The chain has TRBV2 and TRBJ2-2; TRBD1 agrees at 7 bases. V trimming: 4 bases; J trimming: 6 bases; junction bases outside the gene matches: 5. This CDR3 spans 14 amino acids. CDR1 SNHLY and CDR2 FYNNEI come from the germline V gene. This CDR3 is CASSVLQGSGELFF. The CDR3 bases are TGTGCCAGCAGTGTATTACAGGGGTCCGGGGAGCTGTTTTTT. The full variable domain, rest sourced from reference TRBV2 and TRBJ2-2, is EPEVTQTPSHQVTQMGQEVILRCVPISNHLYFYWYRQILGQKVEFLVSFYNNEISEKSEIFDDQFSVERPDGSNFTLKIRSTKLEDSAMYFCASSVLQGSGELFFGEGSRLTVL.

Note on this clone: At one end, the junction sequence differs from germline, possibly due to a read error. V usage is TRBV7-7 and J usage is TRBJ1-1; 7 nucleotides agree with TRBD1. This CDR3 comprises 15 residues. Germline assignment: CDR1 SSHAT and CDR2 FNYEAQ (reference sequence). CDR3 region: CASSPLTGSDTEAFF. CDR3 bases: TGTGCTAGCAGCCCTTTGACAGGGTCGGACACTGAAGCTTTCTTT.

As concerns this clone: One junction end does not reproduce the germline sequence, and a read error may be involved. J is TRBJ2-3 and V is TRBV5-1; a weak D match, TRBD2 (5 bases). In germline, CDR1 is SGHRS, CDR2 YFSETQ. CDR3 size: 14 residues. The CDR3 spells CASSTDSPTDAQYF. In DNA, the CDR3 is TGCGCCAGCTCAACGGACTCACCAACAGATGCGCAGTATTTT.

This chain uses TRBV4-1 with TRBJ1-5, with TRBD1 as a possible D gene (6 bases). The germline V gene encodes CDR1 MGHRA and CDR2 YSYEKL. The CDR3 extends over 16 amino acids. V lost 4 bases and J lost 6, with 19 bases in between. CDR3 protein: CASSPGINRVPQPQHF. In nucleotides, the CDR3 is TGCGCCAGCAGCCCTGGGATAAACAGGGTGCCTCAGCCCCAGCATTTT.

The genes are TRBV6-5 and TRBJ2-5, with 11 bases that match TRBD1. From germline, CDR1 is MNHEY and CDR2 SVGAGI. With V trimmed by 4 bases and J by 4 bases, 2 bases remained unmatched. This CDR3 spans 14 amino acids. The CDR3 loop is CASSWDRGGETQYF. The CDR3 DNA reads TGTGCCAGCAGTTGGGACAGGGGGGGAGAGACCCAGTACTTC.

This chain joins TRBV15 and TRBJ1-6; perhaps TRBD1 as D (6 bases). This CDR3 has 14 residues. Between the trimmed V and J ends, which lost 3 bases and 14 bases, there was a span of 17 bases. The germline gives CDR1 LNHNV, CDR2 YYDKDF (reference sequence). The CDR3 sequence: CATSRGNRERALHF. The CDR3 DNA reads TGTGCCACCAGCAGGGGGAACAGGGAGAGAGCCCTCCACTTT.

This clone is medium-sized in the sample. The chain carries TRBV6-5 and TRBJ1-3, with 7 bases lining up with TRBD1. The CDR3 sequence is 15 residues long. The ends lost 4 bases at V and 0 bases at J; junction bases unmatched: 3. In germline, CDR1 is MNHEY, CDR2 SVGAGI. The CDR3 DNA reads TGTGCCAGCAGTTTCAACAGGGGCTCTGGAAACACCATATATTTT. This gives the protein CASSFNRGSGNTIYF.

The rearrangement links TRBV5-1 to TRBJ2-7, with D tentatively TRBD1 (6 bases). This CDR3 is 14 amino acids long. From germline, CDR1 is SGHRS and CDR2 YFSETQ. Trimming removed 0 bases from V and 2 bases from J, with 9 bases in between. The CDR3 DNA is TGCGCCAGCAGCTTGGAACAGGGTGCCTACGAGCAGTACTTC. This translates into CASSLEQGAYEQYF.

The CDR3 loop is CASSRDFNTGELFF. Written as DNA, the CDR3 is TGTGCCAGCAGTCGGGACTTTAACACCGGGGAGCTGTTTTTT. This rearrangement joins TRBV2 to TRBJ2-2; perhaps TRBD2 as D (6 bases). The CDR3 runs 14 residues. Trimming removed 5 bases at V and 2 bases at J, with 9 bases between. Germline values: CDR1 SNHLY, CDR2 FYNNEI.

The chain recombines TRBV5-1 with TRBJ1-1, with D possibly TRBD1 on 5 matching bases. Trimming shortened V by 4 bases and J by 3 bases, and 16 bases separated the two germline ends. CDR3 size: 15 residues. The germline V gene encodes CDR1 SGHRS and CDR2 YFSETQ. The CDR3 is CASSPGNQLDTEAFF. The CDR3 DNA is TGCGCCAGCAGCCCAGGGAACCAGTTGGACACTGAAGCTTTCTTT.

The rearrangement joins TRBV6-6 to TRBJ1-5, with 9 bases fitting TRBD1. V dropped 6 bases and J dropped 7; count of bases not matched to a gene: 13. CDR1 and CDR2 (germline): MNHNY, SVGAGI (reference sequence). This CDR3 has 16 amino acids. The CDR3 loop is CASRNRGRELGQPQHF. The CDR3 DNA reads as TGTGCCAGCAGAAACAGGGGGCGCGAGTTGGGGCAGCCCCAGCATTTT.

The V call is TRBV6-1, the J call TRBJ1-6; D unclear. The ends were cut back, 11 bases at V and 3 bases at J, with 11 bases in the middle. The CDR3 runs to 13 residues. CDR1 MNHNS and CDR2 SASEGT come from the germline V gene. CDR3 in DNA: TGTGCCTCCACGGGGTTCTATAATTCACCCCTCCACTTT. Residues: CASTGFYNSPLHF.

V is TRBV6-5 and J is TRBJ1-1; D ambiguous. The V gene's germline CDR1 is MNHEY and CDR2 SVGAGI. The CDR3 covers 11 residues. Trimming took off 6 bases at V and 11 bases at J, with 13 bases between the two ends. The CDR3 loop is CASSREDLAFF. CDR3 bases: TGTGCCAGCAGCCGTGAGGATTTGGCTTTCTTT.

The chain recombines TRBV11-2 with TRBJ2-3, with 9 nucleotides matching TRBD1. CDR1 and CDR2 from the germline V gene are SGHAT and FQNNGV. V gave up 2 bases and J gave up 6 bases; unmatched junction bases: 18. The CDR3 is made up of 19 amino acids. In nucleotides, the CDR3 is TGTGCCAGCAGCTTAACATTTCGCGCCGGGACAGGGTTGCGGGATACGCAGTATTTT. Protein sequence: CASSLTFRAGTGLRDTQYF.

The CDR3 sequence is CSVEVRGQETQYF. In DNA form, the CDR3 reads TGCAGCGTTGAAGTCCGGGGGCAAGAGACCCAGTACTTC. V and J are TRBV29-1 and TRBJ2-5; weak D call: TRBD2 (6 bases). Trimming removed 1 base at V and 2 bases at J, with 8 bases between. From germline, CDR1 is SQVTM and CDR2 ANQGSEA. There are 13 residues in the CDR3. The full variable domain, with the rest looked up from reference TRBV29-1 and TRBJ2-5, is SAVISQKPSRDICQRGTSLTIQCQVDSQVTMMFWYRQQPGQSLTLIATANQGSEATYESGFVIDKFPISRPNLTFSTLTVSNMSPEDSSIYLCSVEVRGQETQYFGPGTRLLVL.

For the CDR3, the DNA is TGTGCCAGCAGTGTGGGTTGGCAGGTGGGTCAGCCCCAGCATTTT. Translated: CASSVGWQVGQPQHF. J is TRBJ1-5 and V is TRBV28; D is unresolved. Trimming left V 5 bases short and J 6 bases short, with 17 bases between. CDR3 size: 15 residues. Germline lookup yields CDR1 MDHEN and CDR2 SYDVKM.

V is TRBV28 and J is TRBJ2-5; the D gene is possibly TRBD1 (6 bases). Germline CDR1 reads MDHEN; CDR2 reads SYDVKM. The CDR3 length is 15 residues. The ends were cut back, 4 bases at V and 9 bases at J, with 21 bases in the middle. DNA for the CDR3: TGTGCCAGCAGTTCCCCCGGGACACCTTACGGTGCCCAGTACTTC. Protein sequence: CASSSPGTPYGAQYF.

J is TRBJ2-5 and V is TRBV7-9, with 11 bases fitting TRBD1. The ends lost 5 bases at V and 5 bases at J; junction bases unmatched: 7. Germline V gives CDR1 SEHNR, CDR2 FQNEAQ (reference sequence). CDR3 size: 15 residues. The CDR3 region is CASSRIRTGGETQYF. The CDR3 DNA is TGTGCCAGCAGCCGAATTCGGACAGGGGGCGAGACCCAGTACTTC. The variable domain in full, completed from reference TRBV7-9 and TRBJ2-5, reads DTGVSQNPRHKITKRGQNVTFRCDPISEHNRLYWYRQTLGQGPEFLTYFQNEAQLEKSRLLSDRFSAERPKGSFSTLEIQRTEQGDSAMYLCASSRIRTGGETQYFGPGTRLLVL.

This chain uses TRBV7-2 with TRBJ1-5; the D gene is possibly TRBD1 (6 bases). CDR3 length equals 14 residues. Germline V gene sequence: CDR1 SGHTA, CDR2 FQGNSA. Trimming removed 3 bases from V and 3 bases from J, with 9 bases in between. The CDR3 DNA reads as TGTGCCAGCAGCTTTACAGGGTCCAATCAGCCCCAGCATTTT. As protein: CASSFTGSNQPQHF.

The gene calls are TRBV18 and TRBJ1-1; no clear D. The CDR3 has 15 amino acids. Germline CDR1 is KGHSH and CDR2 is LQKENI. V lost 3 bases and J 1 base, leaving 12 bases between the germline ends. CDR3 bases: TGTGCCAGCTCACCCTGGAGGGAAGGGAACACTGAAGCTTTCTTT. It specifies CASSPWREGNTEAFF. Full variable domain (outside the CDR3, taken from reference TRBV18 and TRBJ1-1): NAGVMQNPRHLVRRRGQEARLRCSPMKGHSHVYWYRQLPEEGLKFMVYLQKENIIDESGMPKERFSAEFPKEGPSILRIQQVVRGDSAAYFCASSPWREGNTEAFFGQGTRLTVV.

This clone has a single count. The CDR3 sequence: CASSENGGLTEAFF. Here the CDR3 DNA reads TGTGCCAGCAGCGAAAACGGAGGGTTGACTGAAGCTTTCTTT. The chain links TRBV6-1 to TRBJ1-1; no clear D gene. The CDR3 loop spans 14 amino acids. Trimming cost V 6 bases and J 5 bases, with 16 bases left between them. The germline V gene encodes CDR1 MNHNS and CDR2 SASEGT.

The table lists this clone with a few counts. The rearrangement uses TRBV28 and TRBJ2-1, with TRBD2 as a possible D gene (5 bases). Trimming left V 0 bases short and J 9 bases short, with 9 bases between. This CDR3 comprises 13 residues. Germline V gene sequence: CDR1 MDHEN, CDR2 SYDVKM. The CDR3 loop is CASSLWTGGEQFF. Written as DNA, the CDR3 is TGTGCCAGCAGTTTATGGACCGGAGGTGAGCAGTTCTTC.

A few counts support this clone. The rearrangement links TRBV5-6 to TRBJ2-7; 9 bases are a match to TRBD1. CDR1 is SGHDT and CDR2 is YYEEEE in the germline V gene. V shed 4 bases, J shed 5 bases, and the junction held 7 bases outside the gene matches. This CDR3 is 14 amino acids long. In nucleotides, the CDR3 is TGTGCCAGCAGCCACCCCGGACAGGGGAACGAGCAGTACTTC. It codes for CASSHPGQGNEQYF. Variable domain in full (rest from reference TRBV5-6 and TRBJ2-7): DAGVTQSPTHLIKTRGQQVTLRCSPKSGHDTVSWYQQALGQGPQFIFQYYEEEERQRGNFPDRFSGHQFPNYSSELNVNALLLGDSALYLCASSHPGQGNEQYFGPGTRLTVT.

The rearrangement joins TRBV6-5 to TRBJ1-2, with 7 bases matching TRBD1. The V segment lost 6 bases and the J segment 2 bases; nucleotides outside the gene matches: 6. Germline CDR1 and CDR2: MNHEY and SVGAGI. The CDR3 consists of 14 residues. This CDR3 is CASRRDRANYGYTF. The CDR3 DNA follows: TGTGCCAGCAGACGCGACAGGGCCAACTATGGCTACACCTTC.

The genes are TRBV18 and TRBJ2-2; possible D gene TRBD2, 6 bases. Trimming shortened V by 2 bases and J by 3 bases, and 10 bases separated the two germline ends. Per germline, CDR1 KGHSH and CDR2 LQKENI. The CDR3 covers 15 residues. CDR3 coding DNA: TGTGCCAGCTCACCAGGGGGGTCTTACACCGGGGAGCTGTTTTTT. This codes for CASSPGGSYTGELFF.

This chain uses TRBV6-4 with TRBJ2-1, with TRBD1 matching over 7 bases. Per germline, CDR1 MRHNA and CDR2 SNTAGT. The CDR3 has 19 amino acids. V dropped 3 bases and J dropped 6; count of bases not matched to a gene: 20. The CDR3 region is CASSEGRLDGTEYPNEQFF. The CDR3 DNA reads as TGTGCCAGCAGTGAGGGCCGATTAGATGGGACAGAATACCCCAATGAGCAGTTCTTC.

The chain carries TRBV30 and TRBJ1-3; D is unclear. This CDR3 region has 13 residues. Germline-derived CDR1 and CDR2 are GTSNPN and SVGIG (reference sequence). The V gene lost 4 bases and the J gene lost 3 bases, with 10 bases spanning the gap. The CDR3 region has the DNA TGTGCCTGGAATGTAGAGATTGGAAACACCATATATTTT. Amino acid sequence: CAWNVEIGNTIYF. Variable domain in full (rest from reference TRBV30 and TRBJ1-3): SQTIHQWPATLVQPVGSPLSLECTVEGTSNPNLYWYRQAAGRGLQLLFYSVGIGQISSEVPQNLSASRPQDRQFILSSKKLLLSDSGFYLCAWNVEIGNTIYFGEGSWLTVV.